Included here is one T cell receptor beta chain sequence, with context. Its target is not known. Following extraction, RNA underwent reverse transcription to cDNA, which served as the sequencing template. Assay used: immunoSEQ multiplex PCR; TCRdb lists only in-frame clones, some missing. The sample holds some 170,000 clones, about 70% seen once. The entry originates in a study of CD8+ T cells in alopecia areata. Trimming at V came to 8 bases and at J to 4 bases, leaving 7 bases not matched to a gene. The length of the CDR3 is 14 residues. CDR1 MNHEY and CDR2 SMNVEV come from the germline V gene (reference sequence). Study-wide results and limits: Sequence data from scalp samples additionally include resident alphabeta T cells of normal skin.

The J gene is TRBJ2-2, the V gene TRBV27, with 7 bases identical to TRBD2. The TCR sequence derives from a human donor with alopecia areata. Here the sequenced sample was CD8+ T cells sorted from blood, taken at week 0. DNA for the CDR3: TGTGCCAGCCTGGGGGGGAGTTTCACCGGGGAGCTGTTTTTT. Encoded protein: CASLGGSFTGELFF.